What follows is one TCR beta chain and its context. TCRdb keeps only in-frame clones here, not all; method: immunoSEQ multiplex PCR. The profile shows around 150,000 clones, 82% of them singletons. The sample originates from a study of blood T cell repertoires in COVID-19. At the level of the study: Spain, Italy and the United States supplied samples that represented acute and convalescent COVID-19. The analysed material was cDNA or gDNA that came from T cells, B-cell-depleted T cells, or PBMCs.

V was trimmed by 2 bases and J by 6 bases, leaving 19 bases between them. This CDR3 is 17 amino acids long. The germline gives CDR1 SNHLY, CDR2 FYNNEI. The TCR was taken from a woman of 80 years or more with acute or convalescent COVID-19. V gene TRBV2 combines with J gene TRBJ1-4, with D tentatively TRBD1 (6 bases). Sequencing was carried out using peripheral blood. The CDR3 reads CASSERGGGRGDEKLFF. The CDR3 bases are TGTGCCAGCAGTGAAAGAGGGGGAGGGCGCGGTGATGAAAAACTGTTTTTT.